Listed below are T cell receptor beta chains from one sample, sequenced in a study of blood T cells in healthy people across ages. TCRdb independently ran MiXCR on the 5' RACE reads; one entry per CDR3 protein. Found here are about 730,000 distinct CDR3 sequences, roughly 47% of them singletons; the top ten hold 20%. The sequenced sample consisted of blood. Receptors originate from a woman between 55 and 75 years old in good health. Each CDR3 is given with its conserved first and last residue. A D gene is named only where the DNA matches it firmly. The size entry is marked missing in some rows and otherwise reads once, few, many or a size class.

j_call d_call clone_size v_call cdr3_aa cdr3_nt
TRBJ2-3 . . TRBV24-1 CATSDAPGRGDTQYF TGTGCCACCAGTGATGCTCCCGGACGTGGGGATACGCAGTATTTT
TRBJ2-3 . . TRBV5-5 CASSPAETAPDTQYF TGTGCCAGCAGCCCGGCGGAGACCGCCCCAGATACGCAGTATTTT
TRBJ2-7 TRBD2 many TRBV28 CASGLAGSYEQYF TGTGCCAGTGGACTAGCGGGGTCCTACGAGCAGTACTTC
TRBJ2-1 . . TRBV20-1 CSASPAGSYNEQFF TGCAGTGCTAGCCCGGCGGGGTCCTACAATGAGCAGTTCTTC
TRBJ2-1 TRBD2 few TRBV24-1 CATSDQPRSGGYNEQFF TGTGCCACCAGTGACCAACCTAGGAGCGGGGGATACAATGAGCAGTTCTTC
TRBJ1-5 TRBD1 . TRBV20-1 CSARGTDRGQGNQPQHF TGCAGTGCTAGAGGGACAGACAGGGGGCAGGGCAATCAGCCCCAGCATTTT
TRBJ2-3 TRBD2 . TRBV5-1 CASSMRTSGFTDTQYF TGCGCCAGCAGCATGCGGACTAGCGGCTTCACAGATACGCAGTATTTT
TRBJ1-2 . few TRBV7-2 CASSLTGRYGYTF TGTGCCAGCAGTTTGACCGGGAGGTATGGCTACACCTTC
TRBJ2-1 . . TRBV3-1 CASSQVVGANEQFF TGTGCCAGCAGCCAAGTGGTCGGGGCGAATGAGCAGTTCTTC
TRBJ1-6 TRBD1 . TRBV25-1 CASSLVGQGNSPLHF TGTGCCAGCAGTCTGGTGGGACAGGGTAATTCACCCCTCCACTTT
TRBJ1-4 TRBD1 . TRBV20-1 CSARSPSGGKLFF TGCAGTGCTAGGAGCCCCTCAGGGGGAAAACTGTTTTTT
TRBJ2-7 . few TRBV5-6 CASTHAGARYEQYF TGTGCCAGCACACACGCAGGGGCCCGATACGAGCAGTACTTC
TRBJ2-5 . . TRBV29-1 CSVAVPRGALETQYF TGCAGCGTTGCCGTCCCCCGGGGGGCTTTAGAGACCCAGTACTTC
TRBJ2-1 . . TRBV30 CAWGRDSVETGDNEQFF TGTGCCTGGGGTCGGGACTCCGTAGAAACAGGGGACAATGAGCAGTTCTTC
TRBJ2-3 . . TRBV6-5 CASSYRRLGTDTQYF TGTGCCAGCAGTTACAGGAGATTAGGCACAGATACGCAGTATTTT
TRBJ2-5 TRBD1 . TRBV2 CASSYRGRGETQYF TGTGCCAGCAGTTACAGGGGGCGCGGGGAGACCCAGTACTTC
TRBJ2-6 . . TRBV6-5 CACSYSANSGANVLTF TGTGCCTGCAGTTACTCAGCCAACTCTGGGGCCAACGTCCTGACTTTC
TRBJ2-3 . . TRBV5-1 CASSFIASTDTQYF TGCGCCAGCAGCTTTATAGCAAGCACAGATACGCAGTATTTT
TRBJ2-7 TRBD1 . TRBV6-2/TRBV6-3 CASSDTGVDNEQYF TGTGCCAGCAGTGATACAGGGGTTGATAACGAGCAGTACTTC
TRBJ2-4 TRBD1 . TRBV6-1 CASRRTSGTGAAGNIQYF TGTGCCAGCAGGAGAACCTCCGGGACAGGGGCCGCGGGGAACATTCAGTACTTC
TRBJ1-6 . . TRBV5-1 CASSLTVPSGGSPLHF TGCGCCAGCAGCTTGACGGTTCCATCGGGAGGTTCACCCCTCCACTTT
TRBJ2-1 TRBD1 . TRBV24-1 CATSDLRSGTGSVWFF TGTGCCACCAGTGATTTGCGATCGGGGACAGGTAGTGTTTGGTTCTTC
TRBJ1-1 TRBD1 . TRBV29-1 CSGTGGHATEAFF TGCAGCGGAACAGGGGGGCACGCGACTGAAGCTTTCTTT
TRBJ2-5 . many TRBV7-2 CASSLRYELYQETQYF TGTGCCAGCAGCTTGCGTTACGAGCTGTACCAAGAGACCCAGTACTTC
TRBJ2-1 . few TRBV11-2 CASSLGTVIYNEQFF TGTGCCAGCAGCTTAGGGACTGTAATTTACAATGAGCAGTTCTTC
TRBJ2-4 TRBD2 . TRBV14 CASSPGTTLAKNIQYF TGTGCCAGCAGCCCGGGGACTACGCTAGCCAAAAACATTCAGTACTTC
TRBJ2-7 . . TRBV6-2/TRBV6-3 CASSRLGASYEQYF TGTGCCAGCAGCCGTCTCGGGGCTAGTTACGAGCAGTACTTC
TRBJ2-2 . . TRBV15 CATSRESKSGELFF TGTGCCACCAGCAGAGAGTCGAAGTCCGGGGAGCTGTTTTTT
TRBJ2-7 TRBD1 . TRBV29-1 CSVGTGYNEQYF TGCAGCGTGGGGACAGGGTACAATGAGCAGTACTTC
TRBJ2-3 . . TRBV7-8 CASSLARGHSTDTQYF TGTGCCAGCAGCTTAGCTCGGGGACATTCAACAGATACGCAGTATTTT
TRBJ2-3 TRBD2 few TRBV5-1 CASSLRTSFTDTQYF TGCGCCAGCAGCCTGCGGACTAGTTTCACAGATACGCAGTATTTT
TRBJ2-5 . . TRBV27 CASSFVGQRETQYF TGTGCCAGCAGTTTTGTCGGGCAGAGAGAGACCCAGTACTTC
TRBJ2-7 . . TRBV6-5 CASSYVQGSSYEQYF TGTGCCAGCAGTTACGTGCAGGGTAGCTCCTACGAGCAGTACTTC
TRBJ1-5 . . TRBV4-2 CASSQHAGRGTNQPQHF TGTGCCAGCAGCCAACACGCAGGGAGGGGCACCAATCAGCCCCAGCATTTT
TRBJ2-1 TRBD2 . TRBV6-2/TRBV6-3 CASSYSPGLGCEQFF TGTGCCAGCAGTTACTCCCCGGGACTAGGGTGTGAGCAGTTCTTC
TRBJ2-7 TRBD1 . TRBV27 CASSKAPDRAYEQYF TGTGCCAGCAGCAAAGCCCCTGACAGGGCGTACGAGCAGTACTTC
TRBJ2-3 . few TRBV6-4 CASSDQPGTDTQYF TGTGCCAGCAGTGACCAACCTGGCACAGATACGCAGTATTTT
TRBJ1-4 TRBD1 . TRBV7-9 CASSSYGQGAMGEKLFF TGTGCCAGCAGCTCCTATGGACAGGGGGCAATGGGGGAAAAACTGTTTTTT
TRBJ2-1 TRBD2 . TRBV20-1 CSAAGAGASYNEQFF TGCAGTGCCGCGGGAGCGGGGGCCTCCTACAATGAGCAGTTCTTC
TRBJ2-1 TRBD1 . TRBV11-2 CASSDPFRGQSHNEQFF TGTGCCAGCAGCGATCCCTTCAGGGGGCAGTCCCACAATGAGCAGTTCTTC
TRBJ2-1 TRBD2 . TRBV9 CASSATSGAYNEQFF TGTGCCAGCAGCGCTACTAGCGGAGCCTACAATGAGCAGTTCTTC
TRBJ1-5 TRBD1 . TRBV28 CASSGDRVWPQHF TGTGCCAGCTCGGGGGACAGGGTGTGGCCCCAGCATTTT
TRBJ2-7 TRBD1 . TRBV6-2/TRBV6-3 CASSRPSRTGANEQYF TGTGCCAGCTCTAGACCGAGCAGGACAGGGGCCAACGAGCAGTACTTC
TRBJ2-7 TRBD1 . TRBV5-1 CASGSTGEQYF TGCGCCAGCGGCTCGACAGGGGAGCAGTACTTC